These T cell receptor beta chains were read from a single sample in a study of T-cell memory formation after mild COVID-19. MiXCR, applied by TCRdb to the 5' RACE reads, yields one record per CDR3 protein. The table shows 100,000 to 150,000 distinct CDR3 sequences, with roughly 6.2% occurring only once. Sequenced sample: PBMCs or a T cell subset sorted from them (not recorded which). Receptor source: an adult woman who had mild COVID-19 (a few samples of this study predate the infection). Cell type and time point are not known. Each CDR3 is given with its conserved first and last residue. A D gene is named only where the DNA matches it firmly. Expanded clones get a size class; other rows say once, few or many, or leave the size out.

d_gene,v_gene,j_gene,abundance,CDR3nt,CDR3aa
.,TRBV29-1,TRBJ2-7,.,TGCAGCGTCGTCGGTGGGCAGGGTTTCGAGCAGTACTTC,CSVVGGQGFEQYF
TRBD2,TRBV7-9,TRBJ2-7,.,TGTGCCAGCAGCTCCCGTCCGGCCGGGACTAGCCCTACGATCTCCTACGAGCAGTACTTC,CASSSRPAGTSPTISYEQYF
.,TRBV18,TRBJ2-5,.,TGTGCCAGCTCCCGACTACCTCAAGAGACCCAGTACTTC,CASSRLPQETQYF
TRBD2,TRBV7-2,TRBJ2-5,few,TGTGCCAGCAGCTTAGGCGGGAGCTACGAGACCCAGTACTTC,CASSLGGSYETQYF
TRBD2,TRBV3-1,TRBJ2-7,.,TGTGCCAGCAGCCAAGATTGGCGGGGGGCCAACGAGCAGTACTTC,CASSQDWRGANEQYF
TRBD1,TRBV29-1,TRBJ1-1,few,TGCAGCGTCCGGAAGCGGGGATGGACAGGGGGTAACACTGAAGCTTTCTTT,CSVRKRGWTGGNTEAFF
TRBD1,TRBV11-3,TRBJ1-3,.,TGTGCCAGCAGCCCGGGACAGGGAGGAAACACCATATATTTT,CASSPGQGGNTIYF
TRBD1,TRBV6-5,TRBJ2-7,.,TGTGCCAGCTACAGGACAGGTACTTACGAGCAGTACTTC,CASYRTGTYEQYF
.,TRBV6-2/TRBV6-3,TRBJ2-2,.,TGTGCCAGCAGTTATCGACAGTCCGCGAACACCGGGGAGCTGTTTTTT,CASSYRQSANTGELFF
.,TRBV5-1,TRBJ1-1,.,TGCGCCAGCAGTATATCCTTTATGAACACTGAAGCTTTCTTT,CASSISFMNTEAFF
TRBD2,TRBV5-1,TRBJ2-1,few,TGCGCCAGCAGCTTGGTATCGAGCGGGAGGATCAGCTCCTACAATGAGCAGTTCTTC,CASSLVSSGRISSYNEQFF
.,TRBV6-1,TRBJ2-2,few,TGTGCCAGCAGTGAATCGGGACCGACCGGGGAGCTGTTTTTT,CASSESGPTGELFF
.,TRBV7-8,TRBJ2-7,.,TGTGCCAGCAGCTTACTGGGATCCTACGAGCAGTACTTC,CASSLLGSYEQYF
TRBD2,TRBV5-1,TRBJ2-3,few,TGCGCCAGCAGCTTAGCGGGGGGGCTTTTCACAGATACGCAGTATTTT,CASSLAGGLFTDTQYF
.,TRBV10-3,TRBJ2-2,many,TGTGCCATCAGTGAGCTCGGGACCGGGGAGCTGTTTTTT,CAISELGTGELFF
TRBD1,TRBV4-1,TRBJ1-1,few,TGCGCCAGCAGCCGCCAGGGGGGCATGAACACTGAAGCTTTCTTT,CASSRQGGMNTEAFF
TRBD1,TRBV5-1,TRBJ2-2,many,TGCGCCAGCAGCTTGGTGGCACAGGGGACCGGGGAGCTGTTTTTT,CASSLVAQGTGELFF
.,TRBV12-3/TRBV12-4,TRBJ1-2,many,TGTGCCAGCAGTTCCACAGGGAAAATCTATGGCTACACCTTC,CASSSTGKIYGYTF
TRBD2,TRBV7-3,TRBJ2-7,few,TGTGCCAGCAGCCTAGGGGCTAGCGGGAAGTACGAGCAGTACTTC,CASSLGASGKYEQYF
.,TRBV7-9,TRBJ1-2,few,TGTGCCAGCAGCTCCCGGGCAGGGGACGCCTATGGCTACACCTTC,CASSSRAGDAYGYTF
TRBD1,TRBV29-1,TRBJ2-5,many,TGCAGCCCGGAAGGGACAGGGAGGGTCAGAGGGGAGACCCAGTACTTC,CSPEGTGRVRGETQYF
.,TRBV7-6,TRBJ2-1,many,TGTGCCAGCAGCTTAGCGGGGCGCCTCGCCGGGGAGCAGTTCTTC,CASSLAGRLAGEQFF
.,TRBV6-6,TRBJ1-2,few,TGTGCCAGCAGCCAGTCGGGGGCAAGTTATGGCTACACCTTC,CASSQSGASYGYTF
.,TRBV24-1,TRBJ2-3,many,TGTGCCACCAGTGATCGAGGGAGGGGGAGCACAGATACGCAGTATTTT,CATSDRGRGSTDTQYF
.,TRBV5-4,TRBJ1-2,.,TGTGCCAGCAGCTTTAGCGGAGCTAACTATGGCTACACCTTC,CASSFSGANYGYTF
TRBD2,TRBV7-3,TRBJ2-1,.,TGTGCCAGCAGCTTAATTGGTAGCGGGGGAGGTTCTGAGCAGTTCTTC,CASSLIGSGGGSEQFF
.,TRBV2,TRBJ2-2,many,TGTGCCAGTTGCTGGGACCGCAACACCGGGGAGCTGTTTTTT,CASCWDRNTGELFF
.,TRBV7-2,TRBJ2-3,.,TGTGCCAGCAGCTTTAGGGTAGCCACAGATACGCAGTATTTT,CASSFRVATDTQYF
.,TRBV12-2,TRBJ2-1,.,TGTGCAAGTCGCTCCGATTCCAGTCGCGGGGCGGAGCAGTTCTTC,CASRSDSSRGAEQFF
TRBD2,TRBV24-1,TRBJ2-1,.,TGTGCCACCAGTGATCCTACTAGCGGGTGGTCCTGGCGCAATGAGCAGTTCTTC,CATSDPTSGWSWRNEQFF
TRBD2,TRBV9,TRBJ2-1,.,TGTGCCAGCAGCGTCGGGACTAGCGGCCAAGGTGAGCAGTTCTTC,CASSVGTSGQGEQFF
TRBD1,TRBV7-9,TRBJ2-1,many,TGTGCCAGCAGCTTAAGGACAGGGAGCAATGAGCAGTTCTTC,CASSLRTGSNEQFF
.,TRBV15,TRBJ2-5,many,TGTGCCACCAGCAGAGCTCAAGAGACCCAGTACTTC,CATSRAQETQYF
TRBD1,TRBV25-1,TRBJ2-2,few,TGTGCCAGCAACACGGGACAGGGGAACACCGGGGAGCTGTTTTTT,CASNTGQGNTGELFF
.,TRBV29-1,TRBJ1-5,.,TGCAGCGTTGTGACGGAGACCAATCAGCCCCAGCATTTT,CSVVTETNQPQHF
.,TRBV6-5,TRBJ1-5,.,TGTGCCAGCAGTCAGGGACGGAGCAATCAGCCCCAGCATTTT,CASSQGRSNQPQHF
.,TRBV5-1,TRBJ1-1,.,TGCGCCAGCAGCAAAAAATGGGACTCAGAGGGGAACATGAACACTGAAGCTTTCTTT,CASSKKWDSEGNMNTEAFF
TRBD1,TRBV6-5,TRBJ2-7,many,TGTGCCAGCAGTTACTTAACACCGGGACAGGGGAGCGCGCACGAGCAGTACTTC,CASSYLTPGQGSAHEQYF
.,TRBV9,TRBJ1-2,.,TGTGCCAGCAGCCCTGGGAGCGAGGCGGTCTATGGCTACACCTTC,CASSPGSEAVYGYTF
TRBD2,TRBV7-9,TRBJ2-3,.,TGTGCCAGCAGGCCCGGGACTAGCGGGAGGACCGATACGCAGTATTTT,CASRPGTSGRTDTQYF
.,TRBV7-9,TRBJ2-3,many,TGTGCCAGCAGCTTAATTTTGTCTCGCACAGATACGCAGTATTTT,CASSLILSRTDTQYF
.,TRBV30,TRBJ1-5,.,TGTGCCTGGAGATACGGGAATCAGCCCCAGCATTTT,CAWRYGNQPQHF
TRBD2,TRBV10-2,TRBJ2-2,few,TGCGCCAGCAGGGGCGGGGGGGCTGGCACCGGGGAGCTGTTTTTT,CASRGGGAGTGELFF
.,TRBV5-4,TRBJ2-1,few,TGTGCCAGCACCGAAGGGGGGGGCTCCTACAATGAGCAGTTCTTC,CASTEGGGSYNEQFF
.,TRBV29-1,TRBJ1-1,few,TGCAGCATTCGACAGCCGAACACTGAAGCTTTCTTT,CSIRQPNTEAFF
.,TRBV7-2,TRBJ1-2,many,TGTGCCAGCTTTGTGTCGGGCGGCGGTGGCTACACCTTC,CASFVSGGGGYTF
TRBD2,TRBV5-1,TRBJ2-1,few,TGCGCCAGCAGCTTGGAGGGGACTAGCGGATACAATGAGCAGTTCTTC,CASSLEGTSGYNEQFF
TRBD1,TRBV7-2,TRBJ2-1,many,TGTGCCAGCAGCTTTGGACAGGGGGCGCGGAATGAGCAGTTCTTC,CASSFGQGARNEQFF
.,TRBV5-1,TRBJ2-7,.,TGCGCCAGCAGCTCGTCAGGGCACGAGCAGTACTTC,CASSSSGHEQYF
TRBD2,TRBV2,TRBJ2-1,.,TGTGCCAGCAGGCTAGCGGGGAATGAGCAGTTCTTC,CASRLAGNEQFF
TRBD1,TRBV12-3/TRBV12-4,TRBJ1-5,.,TGTGCCAGCAGCCGAGGACAGGGTGGCAATCAGCCCCAGCATTTT,CASSRGQGGNQPQHF
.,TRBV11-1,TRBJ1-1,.,TGTGCCAGCAGCTTAGTGGACAGCACTGAAGCTTTCTTT,CASSLVDSTEAFF
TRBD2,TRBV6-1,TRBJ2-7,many,TGTGCCAGCACGGTTGAGGCGGGGGGTTACGAGCAGTACTTC,CASTVEAGGYEQYF
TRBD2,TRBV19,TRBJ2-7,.,TGTGCCAGTAGTACGACTAGCGGGACCTACGAGCAGTACTTC,CASSTTSGTYEQYF
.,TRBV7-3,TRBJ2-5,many,TGTGCCAGCAGCGAGCCCCCCCCGGGGACCCAGTACTTC,CASSEPPPGTQYF
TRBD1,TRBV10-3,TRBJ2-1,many,TGTGCCACTTTCGGGACAGGGGGCTATGAGCAGTTCTTC,CATFGTGGYEQFF
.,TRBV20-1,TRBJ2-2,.,TGCAGTGCTAGAGAAGCCGGGGAGCTGTTTTTT,CSAREAGELFF
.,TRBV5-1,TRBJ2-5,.,TGCGCCAGCAGCTTGAATGACAGAAGATATGAGACCCAGTACTTC,CASSLNDRRYETQYF
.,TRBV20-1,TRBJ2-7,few,TGCAGTGCTAGAGTCTCAGGGACCCAAAGGAGCTCCTACGAGCAGTACTTC,CSARVSGTQRSSYEQYF
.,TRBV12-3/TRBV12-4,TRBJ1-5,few,TGTGCCAGCAGTTTTCGGGGGCGAGAGAACAGCAATCAGCCCCAGCATTTT,CASSFRGRENSNQPQHF